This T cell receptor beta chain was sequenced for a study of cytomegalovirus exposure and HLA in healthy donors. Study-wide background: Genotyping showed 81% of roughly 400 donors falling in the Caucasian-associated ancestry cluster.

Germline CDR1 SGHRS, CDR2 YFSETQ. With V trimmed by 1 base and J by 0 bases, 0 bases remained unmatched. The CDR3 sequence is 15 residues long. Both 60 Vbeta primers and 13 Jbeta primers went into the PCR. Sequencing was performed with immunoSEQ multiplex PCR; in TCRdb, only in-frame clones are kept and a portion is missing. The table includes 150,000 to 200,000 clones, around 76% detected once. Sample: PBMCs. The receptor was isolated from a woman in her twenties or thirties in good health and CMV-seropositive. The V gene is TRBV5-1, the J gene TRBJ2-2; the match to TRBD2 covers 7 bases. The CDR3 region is CASSLSGTNTGELFF. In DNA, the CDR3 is TGCGCCAGCAGCTTGAGCGGGACGAACACCGGGGAGCTGTTTTTT.